This T cell receptor (beta chain) emerged from a study of identical twins (dated by TCRdb to the mid-2010s). Regarding the research as a whole: The study deep-sequenced TCR alpha and beta repertoires from monozygotic twins, unrelated adults of various ages and cord blood to test whether fetal clonotypes persist. To rule out contamination, replicate twin experiments were performed at different times with different library preparation protocols.

To prepare the library, 5' RACE was applied. TCRdb names Illumina HiSeq 2000 as the instrument used. Template switching introduced a universal primer binding site; the final cDNA contained a unique molecular identifier, enabling accurate counting of TCR cDNA molecules. Specific primers in the conserved constant-segment region were used to synthesize first-strand cDNA for the TCR alpha and beta chains. To control for contamination, every cDNA library carried two barcodes: a SMART-Mk sample barcode plus Illumina barcodes. TruSeq adapter sequences and Illumina sample barcodes were added in two successive PCR steps. TCR alpha and beta cDNA libraries were sequenced on the Illumina HiSeq platform with custom primers. The authors' analysis ran thus. Unique molecular identifiers were extracted from raw reads with MiGEC, and CDR3 positions were determined with MiXCR. For each individual, recombination models were inferred using an EM algorithm with the repgenHMM and IGoR tools. Shared clonotypes were analyzed with the tcR package in R, and sharing was normalized by the product of cloneset sizes. Out-of-frame nonproductive sequences were analyzed to study raw recombination free of thymic and clonal selection effects. TCRdb's own reprocessing of the public reads used fastp at Q25 and MiXCR and kept productive beta chains. Merged by CDR3 protein, the rows form single entries marked with the most common genes and DNA. For this entry, the V and J calls and clone size follow TCRdb and not the study's own pipeline. Here the sample has around 650,000 distinct CDR3 sequences; under 8.5% occur a single time. Of the sample, roughly 1.6% falls within the top ten clones.

Taken from cysteine to phenylalanine, the CDR3 has 16 residues. CDR3 DNA only is kept here, 48 bases in frame from base 1. At the junction V is shortened by 5 bases and J by 2 bases; bases outside the gene matches: 5. From a lookup of the germline V gene, CDR1 and CDR2 are SGHTA and FQGTGA. Broad study findings and their caveats: In monozygotic twins, out-of-frame TCR alpha sharing was systematically underestimated by recombination models, although the models agreed with sharing between unrelated individuals. Out-of-frame TCR alpha sequences shared between twins showed an excess of low generation-probability sequences compared with coincidental sharing between unrelated individuals. Fewer insertions were carried by abundant cord blood beta clonotypes; a weaker similar trend was observed in young adult naive repertoires, while no such trend was observed in memory repertoires. Invariant T cells such as MAIT and iNKT could partly confound zero-insertion analyses, though diverse VJ usage argued against this for most clonotypes. A weaker excess of twin sharing was found in beta out-of-frame sequences because the signal-to-noise ratio was lowered by fewer shared sequences. Because the same donors could not be followed over many years, the conclusions relied on cross-sectional statistical analysis.

Every donor was a healthy Caucasian. The twin cohort comprised three pairs of female monozygotic twins, all aged roughly 18 to 30 years. Peripheral blood mononuclear cells were the source from which RNA for the TCR libraries was isolated. Note on this clonotype: Its antigen target is currently unknown. Qualities for individual bases were not recorded, and no much larger clone is one base off.

The sample was also linked to a second study, of yellow fever vaccine responses in identical twins. Looking at the second paper: According to the authors, the vaccine-induced T cell response in identical twins seemed to be partly convergent and partly specific to each individual. Focusing on identical twins, the study followed the T cell clones that responded to the vaccine, and did so with precision.

Sequencing was performed on PBMCs. The chain links TRBV7-3 with TRBJ2-6, with TRBD2 matching 8 junction bases. This sequence originates from a woman aged 18-35 years in good health. The CDR3 region has the sequence CASSREGAAGANVLTF. The DNA sequence is TGTGCCAGCAGCCGGGAGGGCGCAGCTGGGGCCAACGTCCTGACTTTC.